What follows are 11 T cell receptor beta chains derived from one specimen sequenced in a study of OX40 agonist ivuxolimab in advanced cancers. Sequencing used immunoSEQ multiplex PCR; TCRdb keeps in-frame clones, though not all of them. The table lists more than 65,000 clones, 85% of them singletons, with about 0.83% in the top ten. The specimen was CD4+ or CD8+ T cells sorted from blood, collected in a trial of the OX40 agonist ivuxolimab. The receptors originated from an adult with an advanced solid tumor such as melanoma, head and neck, liver or kidney cancer.

This chain connects TRBV28 to TRBJ1-2; 9 nucleotides align to TRBD1. The germline V gene encodes CDR1 MDHEN and CDR2 SYDVKM. V lost 4 bases and J lost 6; bases outside the gene matches: 9. The CDR3 covers 15 residues. CDR3 protein: CASSSQGTGKNGYTF. In DNA, the CDR3 is TGTGCCAGCAGTTCCCAAGGGACAGGGAAAAATGGCTACACCTTC.

The chain joins TRBV6-6 to TRBJ2-1; D uncertain. The CDR3 sequence is 14 residues long. The V gene's germline CDR1 is MNHNY and CDR2 SVGAGI (reference sequence). Trimming removed 2 bases at V and 0 bases at J, with 5 bases between. The CDR3 is CASSYKLSYNEQFF. In DNA form, the CDR3 reads TGTGCCAGCAGTTACAAGCTCTCCTACAATGAGCAGTTCTTC.

The chain uses TRBV7-2 and TRBJ1-5, with a possible D match to TRBD1 (5 bases). The ends were cut back, 5 bases at V and 0 bases at J, with 20 bases in the middle. The CDR3 is 18 amino acids. Germline-derived CDR1 and CDR2 are SGHTA and FQGNSA. CDR3 nucleotides: TGTGCCAGCAGCCCCACTCCCCTAGGGGCAGATAGCAATCAGCCCCAGCATTTT. This encodes CASSPTPLGADSNQPQHF.

The chain links TRBV4-3 to TRBJ1-2; D is perhaps TRBD1 (5 bases). Per the germline V gene, CDR1 is LGHNA and CDR2 is YSLEER. The CDR3 has 15 amino acids. Trimming took 0 bases from V and 4 from J, leaving 12 bases between them. The CDR3 region has the DNA TGCGCCAGCAGCCAAGATGACAGAGCTAGCTATGGCTACACCTTC. It translates to CASSQDDRASYGYTF.

The CDR3 is CASSLGVAGSGNTIYF. The CDR3 DNA is TGTGCCAGCAGCTTAGGGGTAGCAGGCTCTGGAAACACCATATATTTT. V and J are TRBV7-2 and TRBJ1-3; D gene ambiguous. CDR3 size: 16 residues. The germline CDR1 and CDR2 sequences are SGHTA and FQGNSA. Trimming pared 1 base from V and 0 bases from J, leaving 10 bases between.

The chain has TRBV7-4 and TRBJ2-5; 7 positions match TRBD1. This CDR3 has 13 amino acids. The V segment lost 9 bases and the J segment 5 bases; nucleotides outside the gene matches: 9. Per germline, CDR1 SGHVT and CDR2 SQSDAQ. The chain's CDR3 is CASKTGNWETQYF. As DNA, the CDR3 is TGTGCCAGTAAGACAGGGAACTGGGAGACCCAGTACTTC.

The table lists this clone with a few counts. The chain has TRBV18 and TRBJ1-1; 8 bases agree with TRBD1. V shed 2 bases, J shed 5 bases, and the junction held 10 bases outside the gene matches. This CDR3 is 16 amino acids long. Germline lookup yields CDR1 KGHSH and CDR2 LQKENI. CDR3 protein: CASSPSGQGRGTEAFF. CDR3 coding DNA: TGTGCCAGCTCACCATCCGGACAGGGTCGAGGGACTGAAGCTTTCTTT.

This chain's CDR3 is CASSLWTPIAGDSVRWQYF. The CDR3 nucleotides are TGTGCCAGCAGCTTGTGGACCCCCATAGCGGGAGATAGTGTTCGGTGGCAGTACTTC. This chain joins TRBV5-5 and TRBJ2-7, with 9 bases that match TRBD2. The CDR3 is 19 amino acids. Germline V gives CDR1 SGHKS, CDR2 YYEKEE (reference sequence). Trimming took 1 base from V and 9 from J; bases not matched to a gene: 23.

This chain connects TRBV6-1 to TRBJ2-2; no clear D gene. This CDR3 is 17 amino acids long. The germline V and J ends were trimmed by 0 bases and 3 bases, with 14 bases remaining between them. Germline V gene sequence: CDR1 MNHNS, CDR2 SASEGT. CDR3 in DNA: TGTGCCAGCAGTGAAGCTGCGCTACCACTCGACACCGGGGAGCTGTTTTTT. Translation gives CASSEAALPLDTGELFF.

J is TRBJ1-1 and V is TRBV6-6, with a weak D call TRBD1 (6 bases). Per germline, CDR1 MNHNY and CDR2 SVGAGI (reference sequence). The CDR3 has 14 residues. V lost 6 bases and J lost 2, with 13 bases in between. In nucleotides, the CDR3 is TGTGCCAGCAGACAGGGTCGTAGCAACACTGAAGCTTTCTTT. This encodes CASRQGRSNTEAFF.

In DNA, the CDR3 is TGTGCCAGCAGCCAGACCGACAGGGGTGAAAAACTGTTTTTT. Translation: CASSQTDRGEKLFF. The rearrangement links TRBV4-2 to TRBJ1-4; 8 nucleotides line up with TRBD1. V gave up 3 bases and J gave up 7 bases; unmatched junction bases: 4. This CDR3 has 14 residues. Germline V lookup: CDR1 LGHNA, CDR2 YNFKEQ.